One sample yielded the 19 T cell receptor beta chains listed below, sequenced in a study of T-cell memory formation after mild COVID-19. MiXCR, applied by TCRdb to the 5' RACE reads, yields one record per CDR3 protein. The table includes roughly 190,000 distinct CDR3 sequences, 15% to 20% detected once. The sequenced sample was PBMCs or a T cell subset sorted from them (not recorded which). These receptor sequences come from an adult woman who had mild COVID-19 (a few samples of this study predate the infection). Cell type and time point are not known.

The rearrangement uses TRBV9 and TRBJ2-1, with unresolved D. The V and J ends lost 4 bases and 2 bases respectively, with 7 bases between them. Per the germline V gene, CDR1 is SGDLS and CDR2 is YYNGEE. The CDR3 contains 13 residues. This CDR3 is CASSPRPYNEQFF. Written as DNA, the CDR3 is TGTGCCAGCAGCCCCCGCCCCTACAATGAGCAGTTCTTC.

This clonotype was detected only a few times. The chain carries TRBV7-9 and TRBJ2-3, with D perhaps given as TRBD1 or TRBD2 (6 bases each). The CDR3 has 17 amino acids. V was pared by 1 base and J by 3 bases, with 17 bases between. Germline CDR1 is SEHNR and CDR2 is FQNEAQ (reference sequence). The CDR3 protein is CASSLGPGTRGTDTQYF. CDR3 coding DNA: TGTGCCAGCAGCTTAGGGCCCGGGACACGGGGGACAGATACGCAGTATTTT.

V usage is TRBV7-2 and J usage is TRBJ1-2, with D hard to call. V was trimmed by 5 bases and J by 3 bases, leaving 7 bases between them. The CDR3 length is 12 residues. Germline V gene sequence: CDR1 SGHTA, CDR2 FQGNSA. The CDR3 sequence: CASSPVDYGYTF. CDR3 DNA sequence: TGTGCCAGCAGCCCGGTGGACTATGGCTACACCTTC.

This rearrangement joins TRBV5-1 to TRBJ2-3; D remains unclear. Germline assignment: CDR1 SGHRS and CDR2 YFSETQ. The CDR3 has 13 amino acids. The V gene lost 1 base and the J gene lost 3 bases, with 6 bases spanning the gap. Written as DNA, the CDR3 is TGCGCCAGCAGCTTGCCGGAGACAGATACGCAGTATTTT. Translated: CASSLPETDTQYF.

Written as DNA, the CDR3 is TGCAGTGCTGGAGGACTAGCGGTAAACACCGGGGAGCTGTTTTTT. The encoded protein is CSAGGLAVNTGELFF. This chain links TRBV20-1 with TRBJ2-2, with 10 nucleotides matching TRBD2. Losses at the gene ends were 5 bases for V and 2 bases for J; bases not matched to a gene: 5. CDR3 length equals 15 residues. Per the germline V gene, CDR1 is DFQATT and CDR2 is SNEGSKA (reference sequence).

This clonotype has at least ten counts. The chain combines TRBV20-1 with TRBJ2-2, with 13 bases identical to TRBD2. CDR1 and CDR2 from the germline V gene are DFQATT and SNEGSKA (reference sequence). The CDR3 is 14 amino acids. With 5 bases clipped from V and 7 bases from J, the junction kept 4 bases outside the gene matches. DNA for the CDR3: TGCAGTGCTGCACTAGCGGGAGGGGTCGGGGAGCTGTTTTTT. It encodes CSAALAGGVGELFF.

The chain uses TRBV11-2 and TRBJ2-4; 10 bases line up with TRBD1. Germline assignment: CDR1 SGHAT and CDR2 FQNNGV. The CDR3 runs 16 residues. V was clipped by 0 bases and J by 7 bases; unmatched bases: 6. The CDR3 region is CASSLDIRGQGNIQYF. The CDR3 DNA follows: TGTGCCAGCAGCTTAGATATAAGGGGACAGGGGAACATTCAGTACTTC. The variable domain in full, completed from reference TRBV11-2 and TRBJ2-4, reads EAGVAQSPRYKIIEKRQSVAFWCNPISGHATLYWYQQILGQGPKLLIQFQNNGVVDDSQLPKDRFSAERLKGVDSTLKIQPAKLEDSAVYLCASSLDIRGQGNIQYFGAGTRLSVL.

This clonotype appeared a few times. The chain combines TRBV12-3 or TRBV12-4 with TRBJ2-3; perhaps TRBD2 as D (6 bases). Trimming shortened V by 2 bases and J by 2 bases, and 14 bases separated the two germline ends. This CDR3 region has 16 residues. The CDR3, as DNA: TGTGCCAGCAGTTTACGGCCCGGGAGTGACACAGATACGCAGTATTTT. The encoded protein is CASSLRPGSDTDTQYF.

This clonotype was counted between two and nine times. The chain recombines TRBV5-1 with TRBJ2-4; 8 nucleotides agree with TRBD2. Trimming at V came to 0 bases and at J to 8 bases, leaving 7 bases not matched to a gene. CDR3 length: 15 residues. The germline gives CDR1 SGHRS, CDR2 YFSETQ. Here the CDR3 reads CASSLGPGGADIQYF. The CDR3 bases are TGCGCCAGCAGCTTGGGACCCGGGGGGGCCGACATTCAGTACTTC.

The V gene is TRBV7-7, the J gene TRBJ2-3; 10 bases agree with TRBD2. V lost 5 bases to trimming and J lost 0 bases; unmatched junction nucleotides: 11. The CDR3 extends over 18 amino acids. CDR1 is SSHAT and CDR2 is FNYEAQ in the germline V gene (reference sequence). The CDR3 DNA reads as TGTGCCAGCAGCCTAGGGACTAGCGTTGTTTCTAGCACAGATACGCAGTATTTT. Translation: CASSLGTSVVSSTDTQYF.

This clonotype has at least ten counts. In DNA form, the CDR3 reads TGCAGCGTTGAAGATCGGGACAGAACTGGAAACACCATATATTTT. This encodes CSVEDRDRTGNTIYF. The chain employs TRBV29-1 and TRBJ1-3, with 7 bases matching TRBD1. The ends lost 0 bases at V and 2 bases at J; junction bases unmatched: 4. CDR1 is SQVTM and CDR2 is ANQGSEA in the germline V gene. The CDR3 sequence is 15 residues long. Combining the CDR3 with reference TRBV29-1 and TRBJ1-3 gives the whole variable domain SAVISQKPSRDICQRGTSLTIQCQVDSQVTMMFWYRQQPGQSLTLIATANQGSEATYESGFVIDKFPISRPNLTFSTLTVSNMSPEDSSIYLCSVEDRDRTGNTIYFGEGSWLTVV.

There are many counts of this clonotype. The rearrangement links TRBV29-1 to TRBJ2-5; D gene uncertain. V lost 4 bases to trimming and J lost 1 base, with 7 bases between them. From germline, CDR1 is SQVTM and CDR2 ANQGSEA. The CDR3 is 12 amino acids. The CDR3: CSVARSQETQYF. The CDR3 DNA sequence: TGCAGCGTTGCCCGGTCCCAAGAGACCCAGTACTTC.

The chain uses TRBV15 and TRBJ2-7; 7 nucleotides match TRBD1. The CDR3 has 15 amino acids. CDR1 and CDR2 from the germline V gene are LNHNV and YYDKDF (reference sequence). J was trimmed by 2 bases and V by 5 bases; bases with no gene match: 9. The CDR3 reads CATSRVRDSTYEQYF. The DNA for the CDR3 is TGTGCCACCAGCCGAGTCCGGGACAGCACCTACGAGCAGTACTTC.

This clonotype appeared a few times. The V call is TRBV12-3 or TRBV12-4, the J call TRBJ1-5; 9 bases are shared with TRBD1. V was clipped by 3 bases and J by 2 bases; unmatched bases: 2. CDR3 length equals 15 residues. The CDR3 region has the DNA TGTGCCAGCAGTTTTGGGGACAGGGGCAATCAGCCCCAGCATTTT. It encodes CASSFGDRGNQPQHF.

This rearrangement joins TRBV6-2 or TRBV6-3 to TRBJ1-5, with a weak D call TRBD1 (5 bases). The CDR3 contains 15 residues. Trimming pared 2 bases from V and 4 bases from J, leaving 12 bases between. Germline CDR1 and CDR2: MNHEY and SVGEGT. The chain's CDR3 is CASSYSTAGNQPQHF. The DNA for the CDR3 is TGTGCCAGCAGTTACAGTACAGCAGGGAATCAGCCCCAGCATTTT.

This clonotype was detected only a few times. The V gene is TRBV5-1, the J gene TRBJ2-2, with TRBD2 as a possible D gene (6 bases). Looked up from germline, CDR1 is SGHRS and CDR2 is YFSETQ. The CDR3 is 14 residues long. V was trimmed by 4 bases and J by 5 bases, leaving 12 bases between them. In DNA, the CDR3 is TGCGCCAGCAGCGCCGGGACTCTTACCGGGGAGCTGTTTTTT. Translated: CASSAGTLTGELFF.

As for this clonotype: One end of the junction does not line up with germline, which may come from a read error. This chain joins TRBV6-1 and TRBJ2-7; D may be TRBD1 (6 bases). The CDR3 has 15 residues. Germline V CDR1 and CDR2: MNHNS, SASEGT. The DNA of the CDR3 is TGTGCCAGCAGAGAAGGGACAATAGTTTCCTACGAGCAGTACTTC. Protein product: CASREGTIVSYEQYF.

This clonotype came up many times. The gene calls are TRBV18 and TRBJ2-1; D gene uncertain. Per the germline V gene, CDR1 is KGHSH and CDR2 is LQKENI. With 3 bases removed from V and 10 bases from J, the gap between germline ends came to 10 bases. The length of the CDR3 is 12 residues. The CDR3 DNA sequence: TGTGCCAGCTCACCCCAGGATAAGGAGCAGTTCTTC. The encoded protein is CASSPQDKEQFF.

This clonotype was recorded a few times. Germline is not matched at one junction end, which may reflect a read error. V gene TRBV5-6 combines with J gene TRBJ1-4; 7 bases are shared with TRBD1. The CDR3 covers 11 residues. The V gene's germline CDR1 is SGHDT and CDR2 YYEEEE. Here the CDR3 DNA reads TGTGCCAGCAGCTCAGGACCGGGACAGACTTTT. As protein: CASSSGPGQTF.